This T cell receptor beta chain is from a study of shared clonotypes between healthy human individuals. Methods used by the authors: Filtering differed for immunoSEQ, which gave only junction sequences without quality scores. The assay was immunoSEQ multiplex PCR, and TCRdb's table has in-frame clones only and misses some. The DNA gave D and trimming, while V, J and clone size come from that table. The sample holds about 2.4 million clones; 93% are singletons and the top ten take around 0.4%. Deletions cut 2 bases from V and 4 bases from J, with 11 bases between. This CDR3 comprises 14 residues. CDR1 SGHVS and CDR2 FNYEAQ come from the germline V gene.

The clonotype originates from a man aged 18 to 30 in good health. Some clones in this sample may be carry-over from other donors' samples. This chain uses TRBV7-6 with TRBJ1-2, with no clear D. The sequencing sample was made of naive CD4+ T cells from PBMCs. Subset reported: CD45RA+ positively selected. The chain's CDR3 is CASSLTKGGYGYTF. In DNA form, the CDR3 reads TGTGCCAGCAGCTTAACGAAAGGAGGCTATGGCTACACCTTC.